Shown below are 24 T cell receptor beta chains from a single sample sequenced in a study of post-analysis software for immune sequencing data. Findings and limits, study-wide: Controls showed lower frequencies than patients for four to six TRBV segments, and TRBV5-6, TRBV5-1 and TRBV20-1 were among these.

These receptors' antigens are unknown. TCR beta cDNA libraries included unique molecular identifiers. Using its own MiXCR run on the PCR reads, TCRdb lists one record per CDR3 protein. In the table there are hundreds of thousands of distinct CDR3 sequences, 25% to 30% of which are singletons. Sequenced material: blood. Receptors originate from a girl between 5 and 17 years old with multiple sclerosis.

This rearrangement joins TRBV20-1 to TRBJ2-3; unclear D gene. Trimming shortened V by 4 bases and J by 2 bases, and 7 bases separated the two germline ends. The CDR3 is 12 amino acids. The germline V gene has CDR1 DFQATT and CDR2 SNEGSKA (reference sequence). In DNA form, the CDR3 reads TGCAGTGCTATCGACTTCACAGATACGCAGTATTTT. Translating it yields CSAIDFTDTQYF.

The J gene is TRBJ1-1, the V gene TRBV5-1; 10 bases fit TRBD1. CDR1 SGHRS and CDR2 YFSETQ come from the germline V gene. The CDR3 has 14 amino acids. V lost 6 bases to trimming and J lost 4 bases; unmatched junction nucleotides: 6. CDR3 loop: CASNLWTGGTEAFF. DNA of the CDR3: TGCGCCAGCAACCTTTGGACAGGGGGCACTGAAGCTTTCTTT.

The chain joins TRBV5-1 to TRBJ1-2, with 8 bases aligning to TRBD1. The CDR3 sequence is 15 residues long. Unmatched junction bases numbered 7, after V lost 6 bases and J lost 0 bases. CDR1 is SGHRS, CDR2 YFSETQ, per germline. CDR3 bases: TGCGCCAGCACAGGGGGCACCGGAGCTAACTATGGCTACACCTTC. It encodes CASTGGTGANYGYTF.

The DNA of the CDR3 is TGTGCCAGCAGCCAAGCGGCCGGGGCATCCAGGCAGCCCCAGCATTTT. As protein: CASSQAAGASRQPQHF. The chain has TRBV16 and TRBJ1-5; D may be TRBD1 (5 bases). CDR3 length: 16 residues. The V gene lost 2 bases and the J gene lost 7 bases, with 18 bases spanning the gap. Germline V gene sequence: CDR1 KGHSY, CDR2 FQNENV.

The chain couples TRBV2 to TRBJ1-5; weak D call: TRBD1 (5 bases). Trimming took off 11 bases at V and 0 bases at J, with 14 bases between the two ends. The germline gives CDR1 SNHLY, CDR2 FYNNEI. This CDR3 region has 14 residues. The CDR3 bases are TGTGCCTCACGAGGGGCATCTAGCAATCAGCCCCAGCATTTT. This translates into CASRGASSNQPQHF.

This rearrangement joins TRBV29-1 to TRBJ2-3, with a possible D match to TRBD2 (6 bases). Germline assignment: CDR1 SQVTM and CDR2 ANQGSEA. The CDR3 runs 18 residues. The V end lost 5 bases, the J end lost 0 bases, and 24 bases lay between the germline ends. The CDR3 region has the DNA TGCAGCGTTCCGTTTTGGCGGGACGAACCTTCTAGCACAGATACGCAGTATTTT. Protein product: CSVPFWRDEPSSTDTQYF.

A few counts support this clonotype. This chain connects TRBV5-1 to TRBJ2-5, with a tentative D call TRBD2 (5 bases). Germline lookup yields CDR1 SGHRS and CDR2 YFSETQ. Deletions cut 0 bases from V and 5 bases from J, with 14 bases between. The CDR3 consists of 15 residues. For the CDR3, the DNA is TGCGCCAGCAGCTTGGGGGAGTCTCGGCGGGAGACCCAGTACTTC. Its protein product is CASSLGESRRETQYF.

This chain uses TRBV29-1 with TRBJ2-3; D is ambiguous. Germline V gives CDR1 SQVTM, CDR2 ANQGSEA. CDR3 size: 14 residues. V was cut by 1 base and J by 4 bases, with 12 bases left in between. The CDR3 region has the DNA TGCAGCGTTGAAGTGGGTAGTCTCTCAGATACGCAGTATTTT. As protein: CSVEVGSLSDTQYF.

The gene calls are TRBV6-5 and TRBJ1-1; a possible D gene is TRBD1 (5 bases). Per germline, CDR1 MNHEY and CDR2 SVGAGI. Trimming shortened V by 7 bases and J by 4 bases, and 16 bases separated the two germline ends. The CDR3 sequence is 14 residues long. The DNA for the CDR3 is TGTGCCAGCACCCGGGCCCCCCAGGGCACTGAAGCTTTCTTT. This sequence encodes CASTRAPQGTEAFF.

V and J are TRBV6-5 and TRBJ2-1; a possible D gene is TRBD2 (5 bases). This CDR3 is built from 15 residues. Germline-derived CDR1 and CDR2 are MNHEY and SVGAGI. The V and J ends lost 4 bases and 7 bases respectively, with 17 bases between them. CDR3 in DNA: TGTGCCAGCAGTTTCTTCCCAAGCCGAGGGAATGAGCAGTTCTTC. Translation gives CASSFFPSRGNEQFF.

The chain recombines TRBV29-1 with TRBJ2-1; a weak D match, TRBD1 (5 bases). The CDR3 has 12 residues. CDR1 is SQVTM, CDR2 ANQGSEA, per germline. V was trimmed by 4 bases and J by 4 bases, leaving 8 bases between them. The CDR3 DNA sequence: TGCAGCGTTGGCAGACAGTACAATGAGCAGTTCTTC. Translated, it gives CSVGRQYNEQFF.

This clonotype turned up a few times. V gene TRBV10-3 combines with J gene TRBJ2-5; D is uncertain. The J call may be incorrect, as the DNA end agrees better with TRBJ2-7. The CDR3 loop spans 12 amino acids. Germline V gene sequence: CDR1 ENHRY, CDR2 SYGVKD. CDR3 DNA sequence: TGTGCCATCAGGGACGTCCCGAACGAGCAGTACTTC. Residues: CAIRDVPNEQYF.

This chain uses TRBV20-1 with TRBJ2-5, with TRBD1 as a possible D gene (6 bases). The V and J ends lost 7 bases and 1 base respectively, with 13 bases between them. In germline, CDR1 is DFQATT, CDR2 SNEGSKA (reference sequence). This CDR3 contains 13 residues. In DNA form, the CDR3 reads TGCAGTGTCAGAATAGGGGGCCAAGAGACCCAGTACTTC. As protein: CSVRIGGQETQYF.

This clonotype came up a few times. This rearrangement joins TRBV6-5 to TRBJ1-4; D is unclear. Trimming took 7 bases from V and 8 from J, leaving 14 bases between them. Germline V gene data show CDR1 as MNHEY and CDR2 as SVGAGI. The CDR3 spans 13 residues. This CDR3 reads CASTRLPGEKLFF. Written as DNA, the CDR3 is TGTGCCAGCACCCGGCTGCCAGGAGAAAAACTGTTTTTT.

Many counts were recorded for this clonotype. CDR3 bases: TGCAGCGGGGAACGGGGCTACGAGCAGTACTTC. Its translation: CSGERGYEQYF. The chain couples TRBV29-1 to TRBJ2-7; possible D gene TRBD2, 5 bases. CDR1 SQVTM and CDR2 ANQGSEA come from the germline V gene. The CDR3 has 11 amino acids. Trimming took off 7 bases at V and 3 bases at J, with 10 bases between the two ends.

This chain links TRBV7-2 with TRBJ2-7; maybe TRBD2 (6 bases). CDR1 and CDR2 from the germline V gene are SGHTA and FQGNSA. Trimming left V 5 bases short and J 9 bases short, with 26 bases between. There are 16 residues in the CDR3. The CDR3 DNA is TGTGCCAGCAGCAAAGAGATGGGGGGAGCCCGAAACGGGCAGTACTTC. Its translation: CASSKEMGGARNGQYF.

This clonotype was seen only a few times. J is TRBJ1-5 and V is TRBV7-2, with 9 nucleotides matching TRBD1. V was clipped by 5 bases and J by 2 bases; unmatched bases: 7. This CDR3 comprises 16 residues. Germline values: CDR1 SGHTA, CDR2 FQGNSA. The CDR3 sequence is CASSPDRGFGNQPQHF. CDR3 DNA sequence: TGTGCCAGCAGCCCCGACAGGGGGTTCGGCAATCAGCCCCAGCATTTT. Based on the CDR3 plus reference TRBV7-2 and TRBJ1-5, the full variable domain is GAGVSQSPSNKVTEKGKDVELRCDPISGHTALYWYRQSLGQGLEFLIYFQGNSAPDKSGLPSDRFSAERTGGSVSTLTIQRTQQEDSAVYLCASSPDRGFGNQPQHFGDGTRLSIL.

V and J are TRBV7-2 and TRBJ2-1, with D tentatively TRBD1 or TRBD2 (5 bases each). V was cut by 3 bases and J by 0 bases, with 15 bases left in between. CDR3 length: 17 residues. From germline, CDR1 is SGHTA and CDR2 FQGNSA. CDR3 DNA sequence: TGTGCCAGCAGCTTTTCCGGGACCGCAAGCTCCTACAATGAGCAGTTCTTC. Its protein product is CASSFSGTASSYNEQFF.

The J gene is TRBJ2-4, the V gene TRBV20-1, with D hard to call. V shed 6 bases and J shed 0 bases, with 18 bases lying between them. CDR3 length: 16 residues. In germline, CDR1 is DFQATT, CDR2 SNEGSKA (reference sequence). CDR3 nucleotides: TGCAGTGCGGTCCCGGCCGCGCGACTAGCCAAAAACATTCAGTACTTC. It translates to CSAVPAARLAKNIQYF.

This clonotype has only a few counts. The CDR3 nucleotides read TGCAGTGCCCAGGGCAGTACTTACGAGCAGTACTTC. It encodes CSAQGSTYEQYF. V gene TRBV20-1 combines with J gene TRBJ2-7; perhaps TRBD1 as D (5 bases). Looked up from germline, CDR1 is DFQATT and CDR2 is SNEGSKA (reference sequence). V was clipped by 6 bases and J by 4 bases, with 13 bases between them. This CDR3 is 12 amino acids long.

Points on this clonotype: It may be a read error: a sequence one base away is much more abundant. This chain links TRBV7-2 with TRBJ2-7, with D possibly TRBD2 on 5 matching bases. CDR1 and CDR2 from the germline V gene are SGHTA and FQGNSA. The CDR3 has 14 amino acids. CDR3 DNA: TGTGCCAGCAGCTTAGAACTAGATGTCAACGAGCTGTACTTC. Amino acid sequence: CASSLELDVNELYF. Looking up the rest from reference TRBV7-2 and TRBJ2-7 gives the full variable domain: GAGVSQSPSNKVTEKGKDVELRCDPISGHTALYWYRQSLGQGLEFLIYFQGNSAPDKSGLPSDRFSAERTGGSVSTLTIQRTQQEDSAVYLCASSLELDVNELYFGPGTRLTVT.

The chain carries TRBV5-1 and TRBJ2-7, with 9 bases lining up with TRBD1. Matching the DNA end better, TRBJ2-5 makes the J call doubtful. The CDR3 is made up of 15 amino acids. From germline, CDR1 is SGHRS and CDR2 YFSETQ. The CDR3 nucleotides read TGCGCCAGCCGTCCCGGGACAGGGAACGGAGAGACCCAGTACTTC. This translates into CASRPGTGNGETQYF.

The chain uses TRBV9 and TRBJ2-1, with TRBD2 identical over 13 bases. J gave up 11 bases and V 4 bases, and 15 bases lay outside the gene matches. The CDR3 extends over 17 amino acids. Germline values: CDR1 SGDLS, CDR2 YYNGEE. The CDR3 here is CASSPRTSGRVGVQQFF. The CDR3 nucleotides are TGTGCCAGCAGCCCCCGGACTAGCGGGAGAGTCGGTGTTCAGCAGTTCTTC. Full variable domain (rest looked up from reference TRBV9 and TRBJ2-1): DSGVTQTPKHLITATGQRVTLRCSPRSGDLSVYWYQQSLDQGLQFLIQYYNGEERAKGNILERFSAQQFPDLHSELNLSSLELGDSALYFCASSPRTSGRVGVQQFFGPGTRLTVL.

The CDR3, as DNA: TGCAGTGCTAGCGCCCCTCCCGGGACTCAGGGAGCCAAAAACATTCAGTACTTC. It is translated as CSASAPPGTQGAKNIQYF. This chain joins TRBV20-1 and TRBJ2-4, with a weak D call TRBD2 (6 bases). Germline V gives CDR1 DFQATT, CDR2 SNEGSKA (reference sequence). CDR3 length equals 18 residues. V shed 3 bases and J shed 0 bases, with 21 bases lying between them.